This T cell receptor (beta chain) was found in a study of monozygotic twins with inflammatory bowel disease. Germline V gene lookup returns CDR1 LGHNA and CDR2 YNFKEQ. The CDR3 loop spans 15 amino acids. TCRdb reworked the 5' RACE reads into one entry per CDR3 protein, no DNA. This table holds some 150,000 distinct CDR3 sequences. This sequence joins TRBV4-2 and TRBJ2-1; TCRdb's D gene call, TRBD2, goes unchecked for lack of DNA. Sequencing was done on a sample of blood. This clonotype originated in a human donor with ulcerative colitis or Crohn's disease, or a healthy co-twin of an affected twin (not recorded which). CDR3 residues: CASSPSSGSHNEQFF.